This TCR beta chain was captured in a study of cytomegalovirus exposure and HLA in healthy donors. The study ran its PCR with 60 Vbeta and 13 Jbeta primers. Some clones are missing from TCRdb's copy, which holds only in-frame ones; the method was immunoSEQ multiplex PCR. The sample has about 70,000 clones, 62% seen once; the top ten hold 2.8%. This clone was counted between two and nine times. V lost 6 bases, J lost 8 bases, and 22 bases lay in between. This CDR3 spans 15 amino acids. Germline CDR1 is SGHVS and CDR2 is FQNEAQ. The clonotype originates from a man under 40 in good health and CMV-seronegative. V gene TRBV7-8 combines with J gene TRBJ1-2; possible D gene TRBD1, 5 bases. The specimen was PBMCs. CDR3 loop: CASSFGIGGSYGYTF. In DNA form, the CDR3 reads TGTGCCAGCAGTTTCGGGATCGGGGGGTCTTACGGCTACACCTTC.